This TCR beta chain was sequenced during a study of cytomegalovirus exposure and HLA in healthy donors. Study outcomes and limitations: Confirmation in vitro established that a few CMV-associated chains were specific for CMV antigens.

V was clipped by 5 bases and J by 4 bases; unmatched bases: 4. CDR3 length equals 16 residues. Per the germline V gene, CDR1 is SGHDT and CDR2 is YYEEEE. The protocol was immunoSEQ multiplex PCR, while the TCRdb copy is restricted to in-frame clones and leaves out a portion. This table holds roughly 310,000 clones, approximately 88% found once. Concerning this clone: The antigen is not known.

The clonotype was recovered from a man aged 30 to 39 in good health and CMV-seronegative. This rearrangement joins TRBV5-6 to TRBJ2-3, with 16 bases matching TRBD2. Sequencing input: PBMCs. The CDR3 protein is CASRAGTSGGADTQYF. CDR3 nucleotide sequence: TGTGCCAGCAGGGCTGGGACTAGCGGGGGGGCAGATACGCAGTATTTT.